The subject of this entry is one T cell receptor (beta chain). Its antigen is undetermined. Amplification used 60 Vbeta primers and 13 Jbeta primers. Method: immunoSEQ multiplex PCR; TCRdb's copy keeps in-frame clones and lacks some. This table has some 130,000 clones, about four fifths appearing once. The record originates from a study of cytomegalovirus exposure and HLA in healthy donors. Study results and caveats: In a later analysis, DRB1 alleles had the most associated TCRs; HLA-C alleles the fewest. Reported results showed that the classifier diagnosed cytomegalovirus status with high specificity and sensitivity. Some highly shared sequence variants likely arose as a pipeline artifact. Reportedly, a later analysis found an Asian-associated ancestry cluster had fewer N-insertions than the approximately 600-donor mean.

The junction had 4 bases not matched to a gene; V was cut back by 4 bases and J by 0 bases. This CDR3 has 16 residues. CDR1 and CDR2 from the germline V gene are SGHTA and FQGNSA. The sample was PBMCs. The TCR originated in a man aged 18 to 29 in good health and CMV-seronegative. The rearrangement uses TRBV7-2 and TRBJ2-2; 8 positions agree with TRBD2. The CDR3 reads CASSSIAGSNTGELFF. For the CDR3, the DNA is TGTGCCAGCAGCTCAATAGCGGGATCGAACACCGGGGAGCTGTTTTTT. The full variable domain, completed using reference TRBV7-2 and TRBJ2-2, is GAGVSQSPSNKVTEKGKDVELRCDPISGHTALYWYRQSLGQGLEFLIYFQGNSAPDKSGLPSDRFSAERTGGSVSTLTIQRTQQEDSAVYLCASSSIAGSNTGELFFGEGSRLTVL.